The 6 T cell receptor beta chains below were found in one sample sequenced in a study of blood T cell repertoires in COVID-19. Sequencing used immunoSEQ multiplex PCR; TCRdb keeps in-frame clones, though not all of them. The repertoire holds 180,000 or so clones, with about 86% as singletons. Sequenced material: peripheral blood. The receptors here all came from a human donor with acute or convalescent COVID-19. The donor label of this sample is uncertain.

This clone has a handful of counts. The chain uses TRBV11-3 and TRBJ2-1; TRBD1 matches 8 bases. The CDR3 consists of 15 residues. Looked up from germline, CDR1 is SGHNT and CDR2 is YENEEA. With V trimmed by 5 bases and J by 5 bases, 8 bases remained unmatched. The CDR3 DNA is TGTGCCAGCAGCCTCTATGGGACAGGAGACAATGAGCAGTTCTTC. Its protein is CASSLYGTGDNEQFF.

CDR3 bases: TGTGCCAGCAACCAAGCGGGAGCCTACGAGCAGTACTTC. This sequence encodes CASNQAGAYEQYF. The chain joins TRBV7-9 to TRBJ2-7; 8 bases are shared with TRBD2. V dropped 7 bases and J dropped 2; count of bases not matched to a gene: 4. The CDR3 loop spans 13 amino acids. Germline CDR1 reads SEHNR; CDR2 reads FQNEAQ (reference sequence).

V and J are TRBV27 and TRBJ2-7; D is possibly TRBD2 (7 bases). Germline loops: CDR1 MNHEY, CDR2 SMNVEV (reference sequence). The CDR3 loop spans 18 amino acids. Trimming stripped 7 bases from V and 2 bases from J, with 27 bases between. The CDR3 region has the DNA TGTGCCAGCACCGCCCTTGGGGGGGCCCGAAATATCGCCTACGAGCAGTACTTC. Translated: CASTALGGARNIAYEQYF.

The chain recombines TRBV19 with TRBJ2-7; 8 bases match TRBD1. Trimming removed 5 bases from V and 6 bases from J; junction bases left unmatched: 9. Germline CDR1 is LNHDA and CDR2 is SQIVND (reference sequence). The CDR3 spans 14 residues. The CDR3: CASSPQGARGEQYF. The CDR3, as DNA: TGTGCCAGTAGTCCCCAGGGGGCGAGGGGCGAGCAGTACTTC.

This clone was seen a few times. The rearrangement joins TRBV14 to TRBJ2-1; 12 bases line up with TRBD2. Germline loops: CDR1 SGHDN, CDR2 FVKESK. The CDR3 runs to 15 residues. Unmatched junction bases numbered 4, after V lost 1 base and J lost 9 bases. In DNA form, the CDR3 reads TGTGCCAGCAGCCAAGGCGGGACTAGCGGGTCTGAGCAGTTCTTC. Residues: CASSQGGTSGSEQFF.

This clone came up a few times. J is TRBJ2-4 and V is TRBV10-3; a possible D gene is TRBD1 (5 bases). This CDR3 has 14 amino acids. V lost 3 bases and J lost 2, with 8 bases in between. CDR1 and CDR2 (germline): ENHRY, SYGVKD. The CDR3, as DNA: TGTGCCATCAGTGAAGGGGCTACCAAAAACATTCAGTACTTC. This codes for CAISEGATKNIQYF.